The clone carrying this T cell receptor beta chain turned up a few times. The data were taken from a study of T cells after yellow fever vaccination. Germline V CDR1 and CDR2: MDHEN, SYDVKM. With V trimmed by 4 bases and J by 3 bases, 12 bases remained unmatched. The CDR3 spans 16 residues. Each CDR3 protein is one row after TCRdb ran MiXCR on the 5' RACE reads. Here the sample spans about 85,000 distinct CDR3 sequences, about 14% being singletons. Study-level points and caveats: Only a minor proportion of clonotypes was detected across both CD4 and CD8 compartments.

Sequenced material: CD8+ T cells not binding an NS4B(214-222) dextramer, sorted from PBMCs, taken less than 25 days after the first yellow fever vaccination. The sequence was collected from a man younger than 30 who received the YFV17D yellow fever vaccine. The chain is built from TRBV28 and TRBJ2-7; 7 nucleotides match TRBD2. Here the CDR3 reads CASSSPKLAVRYEQYV. The CDR3 nucleotides are TGTGCCAGCAGTTCCCCTAAGCTAGCGGTGCGCTACGAGCAGTACGTC.